A selection of T cell receptor beta chains follows, all from one sample in a study of blood T cell repertoires in COVID-19. Clones were read by immunoSEQ multiplex PCR, and TCRdb kept only the in-frame ones, dropping some. Of some 400,000 clones in the sample, 80% to 90% were seen once. Input material: PBMCs or T cells enriched from blood (not recorded which). The receptor set was obtained from a man aged 25 to 40 who had recovered from COVID-19. The CDR3 runs from the conserved cysteine through the conserved F or W. Fields, in order: clone size, V gene, D gene, J gene, CDR3 protein, CDR3 DNA. A D gene is named only where the DNA matches it firmly. The listing skips clone size in some rows; elsewhere it reads once, few, many or a size class.

clone_size: once; v_call: TRBV12-3/TRBV12-4; d_call: -; j_call: TRBJ2-1; cdr3_aa: CASSLETANEQFF; cdr3_nt: TGTGCCAGCAGTTTAGAGACAGCCAATGAGCAGTTCTTC
clone_size: -; v_call: TRBV10-1; d_call: TRBD1; j_call: TRBJ2-3; cdr3_aa: CASSVTTGGETDTQYF; cdr3_nt: TGCGCCAGCAGCGTAACTACAGGGGGCGAAACAGATACGCAGTATTTT
clone_size: -; v_call: TRBV28; d_call: -; j_call: TRBJ1-3; cdr3_aa: CASPTEGDTIYF; cdr3_nt: TGTGCCAGCCCCACCGAGGGGGACACCATATATTTT
clone_size: -; v_call: TRBV28; d_call: TRBD1; j_call: TRBJ1-4; cdr3_aa: CASSLGQGAAEKLFF; cdr3_nt: TGTGCCAGCAGTTTGGGGCAGGGGGCGGCTGAAAAACTGTTTTTT
clone_size: -; v_call: TRBV7-9; d_call: -; j_call: TRBJ1-6; cdr3_aa: CASSLGGGDNSPLHF; cdr3_nt: TGTGCCAGCAGCTTAGGAGGGGGGGATAATTCACCCCTCCACTTT
clone_size: -; v_call: TRBV18; d_call: -; j_call: TRBJ2-7; cdr3_aa: CASSPRRSADEQYF; cdr3_nt: TGTGCCAGCTCACCGCGACGGTCTGCGGACGAGCAGTACTTC
clone_size: -; v_call: TRBV6-5; d_call: TRBD1; j_call: TRBJ1-2; cdr3_aa: CASRRGTGGTGYTF; cdr3_nt: TGTGCCAGCAGGAGGGGGACAGGGGGAACTGGCTACACCTTC
clone_size: -; v_call: TRBV29-1; d_call: -; j_call: TRBJ2-5; cdr3_aa: CSVEDMGQRETQYF; cdr3_nt: TGCAGCGTTGAAGATATGGGACAAAGAGAGACCCAGTACTTC
clone_size: -; v_call: TRBV7-6; d_call: -; j_call: TRBJ1-3; cdr3_aa: CASSLDRPSNTIYF; cdr3_nt: TGTGCCAGCAGCTTAGACAGGCCTTCAAACACCATATATTTT
clone_size: -; v_call: TRBV28; d_call: -; j_call: TRBJ2-5; cdr3_aa: CASSPGGTTKAETQYF; cdr3_nt: TGTGCCAGCAGCCCAGGGGGGACAACGAAGGCCGAGACCCAGTACTTC
clone_size: -; v_call: TRBV11-2; d_call: TRBD2; j_call: TRBJ2-1; cdr3_aa: CASSWTGGTSSYNEQFF; cdr3_nt: TGTGCCAGCAGCTGGACGGGGGGGACTAGTTCTTACAATGAGCAGTTCTTC
clone_size: -; v_call: TRBV4-1; d_call: -; j_call: TRBJ1-1; cdr3_aa: CASSQEAGAGFTEAFF; cdr3_nt: TGCGCCAGCAGCCAAGAGGCGGGGGCTGGTTTCACTGAAGCTTTCTTT
clone_size: -; v_call: TRBV24-1; d_call: TRBD1; j_call: TRBJ1-2; cdr3_aa: CATSDGGTGLNYGYTF; cdr3_nt: TGTGCCACCAGTGATGGAGGGACAGGGCTAAACTATGGCTACACCTTC
clone_size: -; v_call: TRBV12-3/TRBV12-4; d_call: -; j_call: TRBJ2-1; cdr3_aa: CASSPDNEQFF; cdr3_nt: TGTGCCAGCAGCCCAGACAATGAGCAGTTCTTC
clone_size: -; v_call: TRBV4-1; d_call: TRBD2; j_call: TRBJ2-1; cdr3_aa: CASSRSGGKRDEQFF; cdr3_nt: TGCGCCAGCAGCCGAAGCGGGGGAAAACGCGATGAGCAGTTCTTC
clone_size: -; v_call: TRBV7-9; d_call: TRBD1; j_call: TRBJ1-5; cdr3_aa: CAVGGAQTGMTNQPQHF; cdr3_nt: TGTGCCGTCGGGGGGGCACAGACAGGGATGACGAATCAGCCCCAGCATTTT
clone_size: -; v_call: TRBV10-1; d_call: -; j_call: TRBJ1-1; cdr3_aa: CASSEGESNEAFF; cdr3_nt: TGCGCCAGCAGTGAGGGGGAGTCTAATGAAGCTTTCTTT
clone_size: -; v_call: TRBV21-1; d_call: -; j_call: TRBJ2-7; cdr3_aa: CASSKGAGQGRIEQYF; cdr3_nt: TGTGCCAGCAGCAAAGGGGCCGGACAGGGCCGGATCGAGCAGTACTTC
clone_size: -; v_call: TRBV6-5; d_call: TRBD2; j_call: TRBJ2-7; cdr3_aa: CASSYGREFYEQYF; cdr3_nt: TGTGCCAGCAGTTACGGGAGGGAGTTTTACGAGCAGTACTTC
clone_size: -; v_call: TRBV27; d_call: TRBD1; j_call: TRBJ2-1; cdr3_aa: CASSFGDRANEQFF; cdr3_nt: TGTGCCAGCAGTTTTGGGGACAGGGCCAATGAGCAGTTCTTC
clone_size: -; v_call: TRBV7-3; d_call: TRBD2; j_call: TRBJ2-3; cdr3_aa: CASSLTLAGVGDTQYF; cdr3_nt: TGTGCCAGCAGCTTAACCCTAGCGGGAGTGGGAGATACGCAGTATTTT
clone_size: -; v_call: TRBV29-1; d_call: -; j_call: TRBJ1-4; cdr3_aa: CSALGRSTNEKLFF; cdr3_nt: TGCAGCGCCCTAGGAAGGTCAACTAATGAAAAACTGTTTTTT
clone_size: -; v_call: TRBV24-1; d_call: -; j_call: TRBJ2-1; cdr3_aa: CATSDASGTLYEQFF; cdr3_nt: TGTGCCACCAGTGATGCCTCCGGGACTTTGTATGAGCAGTTCTTC
clone_size: -; v_call: TRBV12-5; d_call: -; j_call: TRBJ1-3; cdr3_aa: CASGLVQGPLGNTIYF; cdr3_nt: TGTGCTAGTGGTTTGGTACAGGGACCGCTCGGAAACACCATATATTTT
clone_size: once; v_call: TRBV5-5; d_call: -; j_call: TRBJ2-2; cdr3_aa: CASSLVQANTGELFF; cdr3_nt: TGTGCCAGCAGCTTGGTTCAGGCTAACACCGGGGAGCTGTTTTTT
clone_size: -; v_call: TRBV14; d_call: -; j_call: TRBJ1-1; cdr3_aa: CASSQTSLGGTEAFF; cdr3_nt: TGTGCCAGCAGCCAAACCAGCCTCGGGGGCACTGAAGCTTTCTTT
clone_size: -; v_call: TRBV7-6; d_call: -; j_call: TRBJ1-4; cdr3_aa: CASSQTQDEKLFF; cdr3_nt: TGTGCCAGCAGCCAAACCCAGGATGAAAAACTGTTTTTT
clone_size: -; v_call: TRBV28; d_call: -; j_call: TRBJ1-5; cdr3_aa: CASSSTANQPQHF; cdr3_nt: TGTGCCAGCAGTTCGACAGCAAATCAGCCCCAGCATTTT
clone_size: -; v_call: TRBV5-1; d_call: -; j_call: TRBJ2-3; cdr3_aa: CASSRRASTDTQYF; cdr3_nt: TGCGCCAGCAGTAGGAGGGCCAGCACAGATACGCAGTATTTT
clone_size: -; v_call: TRBV6-5; d_call: TRBD2; j_call: TRBJ2-5; cdr3_aa: CASGSSGIPEETQYF; cdr3_nt: TGTGCCAGCGGATCTAGCGGAATCCCTGAAGAGACCCAGTACTTC
clone_size: -; v_call: TRBV15; d_call: TRBD1; j_call: TRBJ1-2; cdr3_aa: CATSRDLGGRTNYGYTF; cdr3_nt: TGTGCCACCAGCAGAGATTTAGGGGGCAGAACTAACTATGGCTACACCTTC
clone_size: once; v_call: TRBV4-1; d_call: -; j_call: TRBJ2-1; cdr3_aa: CASSPRLDYNEQFF; cdr3_nt: TGCGCCAGCAGCCCGAGACTAGACTACAATGAGCAGTTCTTC
clone_size: -; v_call: TRBV5-4; d_call: TRBD2; j_call: TRBJ2-2; cdr3_aa: CASSSTSGSGSGELFF; cdr3_nt: TGTGCCAGCAGCTCGACTAGCGGGAGTGGGAGCGGGGAGCTGTTTTTT
clone_size: -; v_call: TRBV23-1; d_call: TRBD1; j_call: TRBJ1-1; cdr3_aa: CASSQSAWDRGREGTEAFF; cdr3_nt: TGCGCCAGCAGTCAATCCGCTTGGGACAGGGGCCGAGAGGGCACTGAAGCTTTCTTT
clone_size: -; v_call: TRBV28; d_call: -; j_call: TRBJ2-3; cdr3_aa: CASSDPNRVLIDTQYF; cdr3_nt: TGTGCCAGCAGTGACCCTAACAGGGTTTTGATAGATACGCAGTATTTT
clone_size: -; v_call: TRBV28; d_call: TRBD2; j_call: TRBJ2-1; cdr3_aa: CASSSGLVAYNEQFF; cdr3_nt: TGTGCCAGCAGTTCAGGACTAGTCGCTTACAATGAGCAGTTCTTC
clone_size: -; v_call: TRBV11-2; d_call: TRBD1; j_call: TRBJ2-7; cdr3_aa: CASSRDRVYEQYF; cdr3_nt: TGTGCCAGCAGCCGGGACAGGGTCTACGAGCAGTACTTC
clone_size: -; v_call: TRBV3-1/TRBV3-2; d_call: -; j_call: TRBJ1-2; cdr3_aa: CASSQVTGRGGYTF; cdr3_nt: TGTGCCAGCAGCCAAGTCACAGGGAGGGGGGGCTACACCTTC
clone_size: -; v_call: TRBV28; d_call: TRBD1; j_call: TRBJ2-7; cdr3_aa: CASSRAGGTRDEQYF; cdr3_nt: TGTGCCAGCAGTCGAGCAGGGGGCACGCGGGACGAGCAGTACTTC
clone_size: once; v_call: TRBV5-1; d_call: -; j_call: TRBJ2-5; cdr3_aa: CASSRRAPGGETQYF; cdr3_nt: TGCGCCAGCAGCAGAAGAGCACCAGGGGGGGAGACCCAGTACTTC
clone_size: once; v_call: TRBV4-1; d_call: -; j_call: TRBJ2-3; cdr3_aa: CASSQVDRNTQYF; cdr3_nt: TGCGCCAGCAGCCAAGTAGATAGAAATACGCAGTATTTT
clone_size: -; v_call: TRBV28; d_call: TRBD1; j_call: TRBJ1-1; cdr3_aa: CASSWDRDTEAFF; cdr3_nt: TGTGCCAGCAGTTGGGACAGGGACACTGAAGCTTTCTTT
clone_size: -; v_call: TRBV5-4; d_call: TRBD2; j_call: TRBJ2-1; cdr3_aa: CASSTSGRHPPSEQFF; cdr3_nt: TGTGCCAGCAGCACTAGCGGGCGCCACCCCCCATCGGAGCAGTTCTTC
clone_size: once; v_call: TRBV29-1; d_call: TRBD1; j_call: TRBJ2-1; cdr3_aa: CSARTGVASYNEQFF; cdr3_nt: TGCAGCGCCCGGACAGGGGTCGCCTCCTACAATGAGCAGTTCTTC
clone_size: -; v_call: TRBV5-1; d_call: TRBD2; j_call: TRBJ2-7; cdr3_aa: CASRSGGGYEQYF; cdr3_nt: TGCGCCAGCAGAAGCGGGGGAGGCTACGAGCAGTACTTC
clone_size: -; v_call: TRBV7-9; d_call: -; j_call: TRBJ1-6; cdr3_aa: CASSSTGSSPLHF; cdr3_nt: TGTGCCAGCAGCTCCACAGGGTCCTCACCCCTCCACTTT
clone_size: -; v_call: TRBV28; d_call: -; j_call: TRBJ1-3; cdr3_aa: CASSPRSGNTIYF; cdr3_nt: TGTGCCAGCAGTCCGCGCTCTGGAAACACCATATATTTT
clone_size: -; v_call: TRBV4-1; d_call: TRBD2; j_call: TRBJ2-2; cdr3_aa: CASSPTSRTGELFF; cdr3_nt: TGCGCCAGCAGCCCGACTAGCCGTACCGGGGAGCTGTTTTTT
clone_size: -; v_call: TRBV5-1; d_call: TRBD2; j_call: TRBJ2-3; cdr3_aa: CASSLDGLAGADTQYF; cdr3_nt: TGCGCCAGCAGCTTGGACGGACTAGCGGGAGCAGATACGCAGTATTTT
clone_size: once; v_call: TRBV7-8; d_call: -; j_call: TRBJ1-5; cdr3_aa: CASSLEGQGINQPQHF; cdr3_nt: TGTGCCAGCAGCTTAGAGGGGCAGGGAATCAATCAGCCCCAGCATTTT
clone_size: -; v_call: TRBV6-5; d_call: -; j_call: TRBJ2-3; cdr3_aa: CASSYGAGDSTDTQYF; cdr3_nt: TGTGCCAGCAGTTACGGGGCAGGAGACAGCACAGATACGCAGTATTTT
clone_size: -; v_call: TRBV14; d_call: TRBD2; j_call: TRBJ2-1; cdr3_aa: CASSQGLAGYNEQFF; cdr3_nt: TGTGCCAGCAGCCAAGGCCTAGCGGGATACAATGAGCAGTTCTTC
clone_size: -; v_call: TRBV5-6; d_call: TRBD1; j_call: TRBJ2-1; cdr3_aa: CASSLGLRTGTYYYNEQFF; cdr3_nt: TGTGCCAGCAGCTTGGGGCTCCGGACAGGGACGTACTATTACAATGAGCAGTTCTTC
clone_size: -; v_call: TRBV7-9; d_call: -; j_call: TRBJ2-2; cdr3_aa: CASSLAGAAGELFF; cdr3_nt: TGTGCCAGCAGCTTAGCAGGGGCTGCCGGGGAGCTGTTTTTT